Each of the 24 T cell receptor beta chains below was sequenced from the same sample in a study of identical twins. TCRdb re-analysed the 5' RACE reads in MiXCR, keeping a single row per CDR3 protein. Of 120,000 to 150,000 distinct CDR3 sequences listed, around 3.6% are singletons. Input material: memory T cells sorted from blood. These receptors were taken from a man aged 18 to 30 in good health.

The sample holds many counts of this clonotype. The chain recombines TRBV6-2 or TRBV6-3 with TRBJ2-7; D is unresolved. The CDR3 length is 14 residues. From germline, CDR1 is MNHEY and CDR2 SVGEGT. Trimming removed 7 bases from V and 5 bases from J, with 18 bases in between. The CDR3 nucleotides are TGTGCCAGCAAAGGCCAGAACCCCTACCACGAGCAGTACTTC. Translated: CASKGQNPYHEQYF.

This clonotype was observed many times. V and J are TRBV2 and TRBJ1-3, with 7 bases fitting TRBD1. Per germline, CDR1 SNHLY and CDR2 FYNNEI. V lost 2 bases, J lost 2 bases, and 0 bases stayed unmatched. The CDR3 covers 14 residues. The CDR3 nucleotides read TGTGCCAGCAGTGAACAGGGGGCTGGAAACACCATATATTTT. It translates to CASSEQGAGNTIYF.

This clonotype has more than one count but fewer than ten. The chain's CDR3 is CASSDTAGGPYEQYF. DNA of the CDR3: TGTGCCAGCAGTGACACAGCGGGAGGCCCGTACGAGCAGTACTTC. This chain uses TRBV2 with TRBJ2-7; 9 nucleotides match TRBD2. The CDR3 loop spans 15 amino acids. Losses at the gene ends were 3 bases for V and 4 bases for J; bases not matched to a gene: 7. The germline V gene encodes CDR1 SNHLY and CDR2 FYNNEI.

The sample holds many counts of this clonotype. The chain recombines TRBV5-1 with TRBJ2-3; D perhaps matches TRBD1 (6 bases). Germline CDR1 is SGHRS and CDR2 is YFSETQ. The length of the CDR3 is 14 residues. The germline V and J ends were trimmed by 4 bases and 4 bases, with 13 bases remaining between them. The CDR3 DNA follows: TGCGCCAGCAGCCATGGACAGAGTGCAGATACGCAGTATTTT. Translation gives CASSHGQSADTQYF.

This clonotype has only a few counts. The rearrangement joins TRBV2 to TRBJ2-5; D is possibly TRBD2 (5 bases). Trimming took off 0 bases at V and 5 bases at J, with 10 bases between the two ends. This CDR3 is built from 14 residues. Looked up from germline, CDR1 is SNHLY and CDR2 is FYNNEI. Here the CDR3 DNA reads TGTGCCAGCAGTGAAGCGGGGTGGGAGGAGACCCAGTACTTC. This translates into CASSEAGWEETQYF. The variable domain in full, completed from reference TRBV2 and TRBJ2-5, reads EPEVTQTPSHQVTQMGQEVILRCVPISNHLYFYWYRQILGQKVEFLVSFYNNEISEKSEIFDDQFSVERPDGSNFTLKIRSTKLEDSAMYFCASSEAGWEETQYFGPGTRLLVL.

This clonotype was counted at least ten times. The chain is built from TRBV30 and TRBJ1-1, with D unresolved. The germline V gene encodes CDR1 GTSNPN and CDR2 SVGIG (reference sequence). The CDR3 has 11 residues. Deletions cut 2 bases from V and 10 bases from J, with 11 bases between. CDR3 bases: TGTGCCTGGAGTCACTTCATTGGAGCTTTCTTT. Translating gives CAWSHFIGAFF.

This clonotype was seen many times. This sequence joins TRBV30 and TRBJ2-3; D is unclear. V dropped 2 bases and J dropped 4 bases, with 7 bases sitting between them. CDR3 size: 12 residues. The germline CDR1 and CDR2 sequences are GTSNPN and SVGIG (reference sequence). The CDR3 is CAWSQGPDTQYF. CDR3 DNA sequence: TGTGCCTGGAGTCAAGGTCCAGATACGCAGTATTTT.

This clonotype was counted at least ten times. The gene calls are TRBV29-1 and TRBJ2-3; TRBD2 is a possible D gene (6 bases). The germline CDR1 and CDR2 sequences are SQVTM and ANQGSEA. The CDR3 contains 14 residues. Trimming removed 0 bases at V and 3 bases at J, with 10 bases between. The CDR3 coding sequence is TGCAGCGTTGAAGATGTACGGGGGACAGATACGCAGTATTTT. Translating gives CSVEDVRGTDTQYF.

The chain uses TRBV6-2 or TRBV6-3 and TRBJ2-1; 8 nucleotides line up with TRBD2. CDR1 is MNHEY, CDR2 SVGEGT, per germline. V lost 7 bases, J lost 1 base, and 3 bases stayed unmatched. CDR3 length: 14 amino acids. In DNA, the CDR3 is TGTGCCAGCAAGCGGGAGCTGTCCTACAATGAGCAGTTCTTC. As protein: CASKRELSYNEQFF.

The sample holds many counts of this clonotype. V is TRBV5-1 and J is TRBJ1-3; D call uncertain. Trimming pared 1 base from V and 8 bases from J, leaving 16 bases between. The germline V gene encodes CDR1 SGHRS and CDR2 YFSETQ. This CDR3 region has 15 residues. CDR3 DNA sequence: TGCGCCAGCAGCTTGTCGCCAGCGACTGGGGACACCATATATTTT. This encodes CASSLSPATGDTIYF. The full variable domain, its missing parts supplied by reference TRBV5-1 and TRBJ1-3, is KAGVTQTPRYLIKTRGQQVTLSCSPISGHRSVSWYQQTPGQGLQFLFEYFSETQRNKGNFPGRFSGRQFSNSRSEMNVSTLELGDSALYLCASSLSPATGDTIYFGEGSWLTVV.

This clonotype has a count of ten or more. The chain combines TRBV29-1 with TRBJ2-2; the D gene is possibly TRBD1 (8 bases). The CDR3 extends over 15 amino acids. The germline V gene has CDR1 SQVTM and CDR2 ANQGSEA. V was trimmed by 6 bases and J by 6 bases, leaving 20 bases between them. The CDR3 DNA sequence: TGCAGCGTGGGGGGGGGGACAGGTTCCCCCGGGGAGCTGTTTTTT. Protein product: CSVGGGTGSPGELFF.

This clonotype came up many times. J is TRBJ1-1 and V is TRBV29-1; TRBD1 might be the D (6 bases). The CDR3 extends over 17 amino acids. The V gene lost 7 bases and the J gene lost 1 base, with 25 bases spanning the gap. Germline assignment: CDR1 SQVTM and CDR2 ANQGSEA. The CDR3, as DNA: TGCAGCGCCGGCCCCGGAGGGGGGCCGACTTGGAACACTGAAGCTTTCTTT. Translation gives CSAGPGGGPTWNTEAFF. The whole variable domain, remainder taken from reference TRBV29-1 and TRBJ1-1, is SAVISQKPSRDICQRGTSLTIQCQVDSQVTMMFWYRQQPGQSLTLIATANQGSEATYESGFVIDKFPISRPNLTFSTLTVSNMSPEDSSIYLCSAGPGGGPTWNTEAFFGQGTRLTVV.

This clonotype was seen many times. V gene TRBV6-1 combines with J gene TRBJ2-5; perhaps TRBD1 as D (6 bases). The CDR3 is 13 amino acids. CDR1 and CDR2 from the germline V gene are MNHNS and SASEGT. Trimming removed 8 bases from V and 5 bases from J, with 15 bases in between. CDR3 bases: TGTGCCAGCCAGGTCAGGGGACGGGAGACCCAGTACTTC. This sequence encodes CASQVRGRETQYF.

This clonotype was observed at least ten times. V is TRBV7-2 and J is TRBJ1-2; D is possibly TRBD1 (5 bases). The germline CDR1 and CDR2 sequences are SGHTA and FQGNSA. V was shortened by 7 bases and J by 0 bases, with 18 bases between the two germline ends. The length of the CDR3 is 16 residues. The CDR3 spells CASTIGENPTNYGYTF. The DNA for the CDR3 is TGTGCCAGCACCATAGGGGAGAACCCAACTAACTATGGCTACACCTTC. The full variable domain, rest sourced from reference TRBV7-2 and TRBJ1-2, is GAGVSQSPSNKVTEKGKDVELRCDPISGHTALYWYRQSLGQGLEFLIYFQGNSAPDKSGLPSDRFSAERTGGSVSTLTIQRTQQEDSAVYLCASTIGENPTNYGYTFGSGTRLTVV.

This clonotype was found many times. The chain employs TRBV20-1 and TRBJ2-5, with TRBD2 matching 10 bases. CDR1 is DFQATT, CDR2 SNEGSKA, per germline (reference sequence). V lost 0 bases, J lost 1 base, and 2 bases stayed unmatched. CDR3 length equals 15 residues. CDR3 coding DNA: TGCAGTGCTAGAGATGCTAGCGGGGGCCAAGAGACCCAGTACTTC. Translating gives CSARDASGGQETQYF.

This clonotype was seen ten or more times. The V and J genes are TRBV24-1 and TRBJ1-5, with 7 bases that match TRBD1. The J segment lost 6 bases and the V segment lost 3 bases, leaving 10 bases of the junction unmatched. Germline V gene sequence: CDR1 KGHDR, CDR2 SFDVKD. CDR3 size: 16 residues. The DNA of the CDR3 is TGTGCCACCAGTGATACCCGGACAGGCGAAGGTCAGCCCCAGCATTTT. Translating it yields CATSDTRTGEGQPQHF.

This clonotype has a count of ten or more. The chain uses TRBV3-1 and TRBJ1-2; D not resolved. CDR1 and CDR2 (germline): LGHDT, YNNKEL (reference sequence). The CDR3 runs 13 residues. V lost 4 bases and J lost 2, with 8 bases in between. The CDR3 loop is CASSPSGNYGYTF. The DNA of the CDR3 is TGTGCCAGCAGCCCTTCTGGCAACTATGGCTACACCTTC. The full variable domain, its missing parts supplied by reference TRBV3-1 and TRBJ1-2, is DTAVSQTPKYLVTQMGNDKSIKCEQNLGHDTMYWYKQDSKKFLKIMFSYNNKELIINETVPNRFSPKSPDKAHLNLHINSLELGDSAVYFCASSPSGNYGYTFGSGTRLTVV.

This clonotype was detected ten times or more. This sequence joins TRBV7-8 and TRBJ2-3; no reliable D call. CDR3 length: 14 residues. Germline V gives CDR1 SGHVS, CDR2 FQNEAQ. V dropped 0 bases and J dropped 2 bases, with 6 bases sitting between them. CDR3 loop: CASSLAEATDTQYF. The CDR3 DNA is TGTGCCAGCAGCTTAGCCGAGGCCACAGATACGCAGTATTTT.

This clonotype was detected ten times or more. The rearrangement uses TRBV5-1 and TRBJ2-3; D gene unclear. The V and J ends lost 2 bases and 3 bases respectively, with 4 bases between them. The CDR3 spans 12 residues. Germline CDR1 is SGHRS and CDR2 is YFSETQ. The chain's CDR3 is CASSLHTDTQYF. In DNA, the CDR3 is TGCGCCAGCAGCTTACATACAGATACGCAGTATTTT.

The sample holds many counts of this clonotype. The CDR3 region has the DNA TGTGCCTGGAGTGCCCTGGGTACGCAGTATTTT. Protein sequence: CAWSALGTQYF. J is TRBJ2-3 and V is TRBV30; no definite D call. V shed 1 base and J shed 8 bases, with 7 bases lying between them. CDR1 is GTSNPN, CDR2 SVGIG, per germline (reference sequence). The CDR3 is 11 amino acids.

V is TRBV20-1 and J is TRBJ1-1; D uncertain. CDR1 and CDR2 from the germline V gene are DFQATT and SNEGSKA (reference sequence). The CDR3 spans 13 residues. V lost 1 base and J 7 bases, leaving 13 bases between the germline ends. The CDR3, as DNA: TGCAGTGCTAGAGCAGCCAGCGGAGGTGAAGCTTTCTTT. Translating gives CSARAASGGEAFF.

In its sample, this clonotype was seen many times. The chain links TRBV3-1 to TRBJ2-1; 9 bases fit TRBD2. V lost 2 bases and J lost 7; bases outside the gene matches: 3. Germline V gene sequence: CDR1 LGHDT, CDR2 YNNKEL (reference sequence). This CDR3 spans 14 amino acids. CDR3 region: CASSQILAGNEQFF. The CDR3 region has the DNA TGTGCCAGCAGCCAAATCCTAGCGGGGAATGAGCAGTTCTTC.

There are many counts of this clonotype. The rearrangement uses TRBV6-1 and TRBJ2-7; D not certain. Germline CDR1 and CDR2: MNHNS and SASEGT. The CDR3 loop spans 13 amino acids. V lost 6 bases and J 3 bases, leaving 12 bases between the germline ends. In DNA, the CDR3 is TGTGCCAGCAGCCTCACGGCAAACTACGAGCAGTACTTC. This translates into CASSLTANYEQYF.

This clonotype was picked up a small number of times. V is TRBV20-1 and J is TRBJ1-6, with 8 bases matching TRBD1. From germline, CDR1 is DFQATT and CDR2 SNEGSKA (reference sequence). The CDR3 loop spans 15 amino acids. V was pared by 6 bases and J by 8 bases, with 12 bases of the junction left unmatched. The CDR3 DNA follows: TGCAGTGCAAAAGCTCCAGGGGGCCAAGATTCACCCCTCCACTTT. Translating gives CSAKAPGGQDSPLHF.